Listed below are T cell receptor beta chains from one sample, sequenced in a study of shared clonotypes between healthy human individuals. The method was immunoSEQ multiplex PCR; TCRdb's version includes in-frame clones alone and lacks a portion of them. In the table there are around 750,000 clones, approximately 74% of which are singletons. The sample was memory CD4+ T cells sorted from blood. The source of these receptors is a woman in her 30s in good health. Both conserved end residues are part of each CDR3. D genes are given only for firm matches. Size values are once, few and many counts, or a class for expanded clones, and some rows have none.

CDR3 DNA,CDR3 protein,J gene,clone size,D gene,V gene
TGTGCCAGCAGTTCCGGACTAACTGGGGCGGAGCAGTTCTTC,CASSSGLTGAEQFF,TRBJ2-1,NA,NA,TRBV27
TGTGCCAGCAGTTTCTTATGGGTGGGGTCCACCGGGGAGCTGTTTTTT,CASSFLWVGSTGELFF,TRBJ2-2,many,NA,TRBV28
TGTGCCAGCTCAGGAGGGCCAGGCGCAGATACGCAGTATTTT,CASSGGPGADTQYF,TRBJ2-3,NA,NA,TRBV7-2
TGTGCCAGCAGCGCGGGACAACAAGAGACCCAGTACTTC,CASSAGQQETQYF,TRBJ2-5,NA,NA,TRBV5-4
TGTGCCAGCAGCTTAGCGGGAGGTATTGGGGCCAACGTCCTGACTTTC,CASSLAGGIGANVLTF,TRBJ2-6,NA,NA,TRBV7-9
TGTGCCAGCAGCTTAGAAATGGGAACCTACAATGAGCAGTTCTTC,CASSLEMGTYNEQFF,TRBJ2-1,NA,NA,TRBV7-2
TGTGCCAGCAGTGAGCTGCAGGGGACTGAAGCTTTCTTT,CASSELQGTEAFF,TRBJ1-1,NA,NA,TRBV6-1
TGTGCCACCAGCAGAGAGGGAGAGAGCACAGATACGCAGTATTTT,CATSREGESTDTQYF,TRBJ2-3,NA,NA,TRBV15
TGTGCCAGCAGCGCAGGGCAGAGTCGAAACTATGGCTACACCTTC,CASSAGQSRNYGYTF,TRBJ1-2,NA,NA,TRBV7-9
TGTGCCAGCAGTGGGACAGGGGAGGGCACAGATACGCAGTATTTT,CASSGTGEGTDTQYF,TRBJ2-3,NA,TRBD1,TRBV2
TGTGCCAGCAGACAACTAGCGGGACAAGACGAGCAGTACTTC,CASRQLAGQDEQYF,TRBJ2-7,NA,TRBD2,TRBV2
TGTGCCAGCAGGAGGACAGGGGCCTCCTACGAGCAGTACTTC,CASRRTGASYEQYF,TRBJ2-7,NA,TRBD1,TRBV28
TGTGCTAGTAGTACTCCAGGGGTGACGAACACTGAAGCTTTCTTT,CASSTPGVTNTEAFF,TRBJ1-1,NA,NA,TRBV19
TGTGCCAGCCGAGATAGCGGGACCCATGAGCAGTTCTTC,CASRDSGTHEQFF,TRBJ2-1,NA,TRBD2,TRBV7-6
TGTGCCAGCAGTTGGGCTGGGGGGGCGAGCAATCAGCCCCAGCATTTT,CASSWAGGASNQPQHF,TRBJ1-5,NA,NA,TRBV28
TGTGCCAGCAGCGACACAGATACGCAGTATTTT,CASSDTDTQYF,TRBJ2-3,many,NA,TRBV28
TGTGCCAGCAGCCCGGGGGAGGGCCATTTTGAGCAGTACTTC,CASSPGEGHFEQYF,TRBJ2-7,few,TRBD2,TRBV7-7
TGTGCCAGCAGCTTAGACAGGGGTTCCTACGAGCAGTACTTC,CASSLDRGSYEQYF,TRBJ2-7,NA,TRBD1,TRBV7-9
TGTGCCAGCACATTGACTAGCGCGTCTTGGGAGCAGTACTTC,CASTLTSASWEQYF,TRBJ2-7,NA,TRBD2,TRBV27
TGTGCCAGCAGTTACCTGGCCGGGGAGCTGTTTTTT,CASSYLAGELFF,TRBJ2-2,NA,NA,TRBV6-5
TGTGCCAGCAGGAAACCATGGACTAGCGGGAGAGGTGAGCAGTTCTTC,CASRKPWTSGRGEQFF,TRBJ2-1,NA,TRBD2,TRBV28
TGTGCCAGTAGTAAGCCTCCGTCTAGCGGGAGAAAATACGAGCAGTACTTC,CASSKPPSSGRKYEQYF,TRBJ2-7,few,TRBD2,TRBV19
TGTGCCAGCAGCCTACCTGGGGCCAGGGCGGATACGCAGTATTTT,CASSLPGARADTQYF,TRBJ2-3,NA,NA,TRBV7-2
TGTGCCAGCAGCAAGGACGGGACTGGAAACACCATATATTTT,CASSKDGTGNTIYF,TRBJ1-3,NA,NA,TRBV13
TGTGCCAGCATTACGGGACTAGCGGGATCACAAGGCTACGAGCAGTACTTC,CASITGLAGSQGYEQYF,TRBJ2-7,NA,TRBD2,TRBV27
TGTGCCAGTAGTTCAGGGGGCCGGGGCAATCAGCCCCAGCATTTT,CASSSGGRGNQPQHF,TRBJ1-5,NA,TRBD1,TRBV19
TGTGCCAGCAGTGATCCCCGTCCAGGTGGGCACAATCAGCCCCAGCATTTT,CASSDPRPGGHNQPQHF,TRBJ1-5,few,NA,TRBV25-1
TGTGCCAGCAGCTTAGCCACCCAGGCCTTAGGCTACACCTTC,CASSLATQALGYTF,TRBJ1-2,NA,NA,TRBV7-9
TGTGCCAGCAGGATCAACTATGGCTACACCTTC,CASRINYGYTF,TRBJ1-2,NA,NA,TRBV2
TGTGCCAGCAGCTTAGGAAGGGTCGGCACAGATACGCAGTATTTT,CASSLGRVGTDTQYF,TRBJ2-3,NA,NA,TRBV7-8
TGTGCCAGCAGCTTAATTGGCAGGGCGGGAGGCTACACCTTC,CASSLIGRAGGYTF,TRBJ1-2,NA,NA,TRBV11-2
TGTGCCAGTAGTTTCAGGATTGCAACTAATGAAAAACTGTTTTTT,CASSFRIATNEKLFF,TRBJ1-4,few,NA,TRBV19
TGCGCCAGCAGCTGGGCCGGAGGGCTCTATGGCTACACCTTC,CASSWAGGLYGYTF,TRBJ1-2,NA,NA,TRBV5-1
TGTGCCAGCAGCTTAGAGGGGGCCGGGGAGCTGTTTTTT,CASSLEGAGELFF,TRBJ2-2,NA,NA,TRBV11-3
TGTGCCAGCAGTTACGATGGACAGAAAAACATTCAGTACTTC,CASSYDGQKNIQYF,TRBJ2-4,NA,NA,TRBV2
TGTGCCAGCGGCGGGGGGCACCAAGAGACCCAGTACTTC,CASGGGHQETQYF,TRBJ2-5,NA,TRBD2,TRBV7-7
TGCAGCGTTGAGGGGTCAGGAGGAATCTTAGAGACCCAGTACTTC,CSVEGSGGILETQYF,TRBJ2-5,NA,NA,TRBV29-1
TGTGCCAGCAGCCCCCAGGGGGCAGATACGCAGTATTTT,CASSPQGADTQYF,TRBJ2-3,few,TRBD1,TRBV5-6
TGCGCCAGCAGCCCCGAGGGAGGAGGGTGGAACGAGCAGTACTTC,CASSPEGGGWNEQYF,TRBJ2-7,NA,NA,TRBV4-1
TGTGCCAGCAGCTGGACCGGGACTAGCGCCTACAATGAGCAGTTCTTC,CASSWTGTSAYNEQFF,TRBJ2-1,NA,TRBD2,TRBV5-5
TGTGCCTGGAGTCAAGGGGGTTGGTACGAGCAGTACTTC,CAWSQGGWYEQYF,TRBJ2-7,NA,NA,TRBV30
TGTGCCAGCAGGGACCAGGGTCGGAACACTGAAGCTTTCTTT,CASRDQGRNTEAFF,TRBJ1-1,NA,NA,TRBV2
TGCGCCAGCAGCTTACGGGGTTTGACCGGGGAGCTGTTTTTT,CASSLRGLTGELFF,TRBJ2-2,NA,NA,TRBV5-1
TGTGCCAGCAGTTTAGTGAGGGGTGAGCAGTACTTC,CASSLVRGEQYF,TRBJ2-7,once,NA,TRBV27